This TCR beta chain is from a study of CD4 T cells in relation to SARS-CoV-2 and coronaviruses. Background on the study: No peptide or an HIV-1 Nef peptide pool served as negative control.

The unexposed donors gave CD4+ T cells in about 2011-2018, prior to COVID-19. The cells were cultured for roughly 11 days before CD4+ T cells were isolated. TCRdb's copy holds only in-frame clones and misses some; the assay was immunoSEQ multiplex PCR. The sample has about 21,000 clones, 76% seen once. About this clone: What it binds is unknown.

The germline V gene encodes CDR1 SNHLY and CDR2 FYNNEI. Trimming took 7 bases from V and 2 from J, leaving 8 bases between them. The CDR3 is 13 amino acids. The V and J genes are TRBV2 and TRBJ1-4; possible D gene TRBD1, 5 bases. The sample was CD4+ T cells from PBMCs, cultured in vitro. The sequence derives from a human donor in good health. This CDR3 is CASNPGTNEKLFF. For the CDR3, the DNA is TGTGCCAGCAACCCAGGGACTAATGAAAAACTGTTTTTT.